This is a list of T cell receptor beta chains from one sample in a study of regulatory T cells. TCRdb's copy holds only in-frame clones and misses some; the assay was immunoSEQ multiplex PCR. Of about 17,000 clones in the sample, approximately 80% were seen once. The sample taken for sequencing was conventional CD4+ T cells sorted from blood. These receptors originate from a person in their thirties with CD3G deficiency. Each CDR3 is given with its conserved first and last residue. D genes are given only for firm matches. Clone size, where shown, is once, few, many, or a class for clones that have expanded.

d_call j_call v_call clone_size cdr3_nt cdr3_aa
- TRBJ2-1 TRBV5-5 few TGTGCCAGCAGCTTCGGCCGACCCTTCAATGAGCAGTTCTTC CASSFGRPFNEQFF
- TRBJ1-2 TRBV7-9 once TGTGCCAGCAGCTTACTAAAGGGCAGTAACTATGGCTACACCTTC CASSLLKGSNYGYTF
- TRBJ2-6 TRBV11-2 - TGTGCCAGCAGCTTAGGGCAGGCCCAGGGCAACGTCCTGACTTTC CASSLGQAQGNVLTF
TRBD1 TRBJ1-1 TRBV5-1 - TGCGCCAGCAGCTTGGGGGGACAGGGCTCTGAAGCTTTCTTT CASSLGGQGSEAFF
- TRBJ2-1 TRBV28 - TGTGCCAGCAGCCGCACTGACCTGAAAGCCAACTTGAAGGAGTTCTTC CASSRTDLKANLKEFF
- TRBJ2-3 TRBV7-9 once TGTGCCAGCAGCTTCACAGCAACGGCGGCCTACGGACGAGATACGCAGTATTTT CASSFTATAAYGRDTQYF
- TRBJ2-1 TRBV28 - TGTGCCAGCCGCAAGGGGCCAGGGGCTTCCTACAATGAGCAGTTCTTC CASRKGPGASYNEQFF
- TRBJ2-7 TRBV7-8 - TGTGCCAGCAGCTTTACAGGATTCTACGAGCAGTACTTC CASSFTGFYEQYF
- TRBJ1-2 TRBV6-1 - TGTGCCAGCAGTGAAGCGCGTCAGGGCTATGGCTACACCTTC CASSEARQGYGYTF
- TRBJ1-5 TRBV28 medium-sized TGTGCCAGCAGTTTACTAGGGTTCAATCAGCCCCAGCATTTT CASSLLGFNQPQHF
TRBD2 TRBJ2-7 TRBV28 - TGTGCCAGCAGGGCGGGAGGGCGGCTAAACGAGCAGTACTTC CASRAGGRLNEQYF
TRBD2 TRBJ2-7 TRBV28 - TGTGCCAGCAGCACTAGCGGGAGGGCCGGTTCCGAGCAGTACTTC CASSTSGRAGSEQYF
- TRBJ2-7 TRBV5-1 - TGCGCCAGCAGCTTTCAGGGCAGCTCCTACGAGCAGTACTTC CASSFQGSSYEQYF
- TRBJ2-3 TRBV7-9 few TGTGCCAGCAGCCCACCCAACAGGGAGAGCACAGATACGCAGTATTTT CASSPPNRESTDTQYF
- TRBJ1-2 TRBV28 - TGTGCCAGCAGTTTAACCGGCTATGGCTACACCTTC CASSLTGYGYTF
- TRBJ1-1 TRBV28 - TGTGCCAGCAGTTTATCGGGTTCGGGGGCGTTTGCAACTTTCTTT CASSLSGSGAFATFF
- TRBJ2-7 TRBV25-1 few TGTGCCAGCCGCTCCACCGCTCCGGGTTCAATGCGCTACGAGCAGTACTTC CASRSTAPGSMRYEQYF